The source of this TCR beta chain is a study of blood T cell repertoires in COVID-19. Repertoires were generated with immunoSEQ multiplex PCR, while TCRdb's copy carries only in-frame clones and drops some. Among a few hundred thousand clones, about 89% were seen once, and the ten largest hold around an eighth. The TCR sequence derives from a woman aged 55 to 70 with acute or convalescent COVID-19. The sequenced sample consisted of peripheral blood.

CDR3 DNA sequence: TGTGCCAGCAGCCCTAGCGGGGTCACAGATACGCAGTATTTT. It encodes CASSPSGVTDTQYF. The chain joins TRBV9 to TRBJ2-3; the match to TRBD2 covers 9 bases. Germline loops: CDR1 SGDLS, CDR2 YYNGEE. This CDR3 is 14 amino acids long. J gave up 2 bases and V 4 bases, and 2 bases lay outside the gene matches. Complete variable domain (other parts from reference TRBV9 and TRBJ2-3): DSGVTQTPKHLITATGQRVTLRCSPRSGDLSVYWYQQSLDQGLQFLIQYYNGEERAKGNILERFSAQQFPDLHSELNLSSLELGDSALYFCASSPSGVTDTQYFGPGTRLTVL.